The clone carrying this T cell receptor beta chain was counted only a few times. The antigen is not known. Trimming left V 6 bases short and J 7 bases short, with 13 bases between. The V gene's germline CDR1 is MDHEN and CDR2 SYDVKM. This CDR3 is built from 13 residues. The entry originates in a study of response to subunit inactivated influenza vaccine. Overall study findings and caveats: Authors suggested each seasonal influenza vaccination recruits few new T cells.

TCRdb independently ran MiXCR on the RT-PCR reads; one entry per CDR3 protein. The data contain about 160,000 distinct CDR3 sequences, approximately 11% of them singletons. The source of this sequence is a man between 45 and 60 years old who received an inactivated influenza vaccine. Sequenced here: non-naive T cells sorted from PBMCs, sampled roughly 6 weeks after vaccination. This sequence joins TRBV28 and TRBJ1-5; D perhaps matches TRBD1 (6 bases). CDR3 in amino acids: CASSLGGPQPQHF. CDR3 nucleotide sequence: TGTGCCAGCAGCCTGGGGGGCCCCCAGCCCCAGCATTTT.